These 13 T cell receptor beta chains were all obtained from the same sample, sequenced in a study of T cells in tuberculosis. The protocol was immunoSEQ multiplex PCR, while the TCRdb copy is restricted to in-frame clones and leaves out a portion. The sample yields around 43,000 clones, roughly 96% seen once. Material: PBMCs. These receptors came from a donor between 5 and 29 years old with latent tuberculosis or without tuberculosis infection.

The rearrangement uses TRBV12-5 and TRBJ1-1; 8 nucleotides agree with TRBD1. Germline values: CDR1 LGHNT, CDR2 FRNRAP. The V and J ends lost 5 bases and 3 bases, in that order; junction bases with no gene match: 2. This CDR3 region has 13 residues. CDR3 loop: CASGAQGDTEAFF. The CDR3 DNA reads TGTGCTAGTGGTGCACAGGGGGACACTGAAGCTTTCTTT.

This chain joins TRBV21-1 and TRBJ2-5; the DNA was not used to check the table's D call, TRBD1. TRBV21-1 is annotated as a pseudogene. The CDR3 extends over 13 amino acids. CDR3 loop: CALKGRGQETQYF. As DNA, the CDR3 is TGTGCCCTGAAGGGCAGGGGGCAAGAGACCCAGTACTTC.

As regards this clone: No DNA is shown, since the ends of the CDR3 on it are uncertain; the CDR3 is the one TCRdb lists. The chain is built from TRBV19 and TRBJ1-3; the table's D call, TRBD1, has no DNA check behind it. The length of the CDR3 is 16 amino acids, counting both ends. Germline CDR1 is LNHDA and CDR2 is SQIVND (reference sequence). CDR3 amino acids: CASSVDISSSGNTIYF.

This chain uses TRBV6-5 with TRBJ1-2; D perhaps matches TRBD1 (6 bases). V lost 7 bases to trimming and J lost 6 bases, with 21 bases between them. Germline V gene sequence: CDR1 MNHEY, CDR2 SVGAGI. This CDR3 is built from 15 residues. This CDR3 is CASTSGGGPYHGYTF. CDR3 nucleotide sequence: TGTGCCAGCACGTCCGGGGGGGGGCCCTACCATGGCTACACCTTC.

This clone appeared once. This chain joins TRBV5-1 and TRBJ1-2; TRBD1 aligns across 8 bases. The CDR3 is 13 residues long. Trimming cost V 4 bases and J 8 bases; bases outside gene matches: 7. Germline V CDR1 and CDR2: SGHRS, YFSETQ. The CDR3 loop reads CASSTDRAWGYTF. The CDR3 coding sequence is TGCGCCAGCAGCACGGACAGGGCTTGGGGCTACACCTTC. Full variable domain (remainder filled in from reference TRBV5-1 and TRBJ1-2): KAGVTQTPRYLIKTRGQQVTLSCSPISGHRSVSWYQQTPGQGLQFLFEYFSETQRNKGNFPGRFSGRQFSNSRSEMNVSTLELGDSALYLCASSTDRAWGYTFGSGTRLTVV.

This clone was counted a single time. This chain connects TRBV7-9 to TRBJ1-5, with 9 bases aligning to TRBD1. Germline V CDR1 and CDR2: SEHNR, FQNEAQ (reference sequence). V lost 1 base and J lost 3; bases outside the gene matches: 4. This CDR3 region has 16 residues. CDR3 nucleotide sequence: TGTGCCAGCAGCTTAGAAACAGGGGGCTTCAATCAGCCCCAGCATTTT. Translation gives CASSLETGGFNQPQHF.

This clone was seen once. The rearrangement links TRBV27 to TRBJ1-2, with TRBD1 matching over 7 bases. Per the germline V gene, CDR1 is MNHEY and CDR2 is SMNVEV (reference sequence). The CDR3 runs 13 residues. V was clipped by 6 bases and J by 4 bases; unmatched bases: 5. This CDR3 is CASSSDRSYGYTF. The CDR3 coding sequence is TGTGCCAGCAGCTCGGACAGGAGCTATGGCTACACCTTC.

The V gene is TRBV11-3, the J gene TRBJ2-7; 7 bases fit TRBD2. The germline CDR1 and CDR2 sequences are SGHNT and YENEEA. The length of the CDR3 is 14 residues. After removal of 5 bases from V and 2 bases from J, the junction contained 6 bases not matched to a gene. The CDR3 is CASSKTGLAYEQYF. CDR3 coding DNA: TGTGCCAGCAGCAAAACCGGACTAGCCTACGAGCAGTACTTC.

The genes are TRBV30 and TRBJ1-2, with 9 bases identical to TRBD1. Germline lookup yields CDR1 GTSNPN and CDR2 SVGIG (reference sequence). Germline trimming cut 1 base from V and 6 bases from J; bases unmatched to any gene: 6. The CDR3 is 14 residues long. This chain's CDR3 is CAWSAPDRGNGYTF. The CDR3 bases are TGTGCCTGGAGTGCCCCGGACAGGGGTAATGGCTACACCTTC.

The chain joins TRBV5-1 to TRBJ2-7; TRBD1 matches at 9 bases. This CDR3 contains 14 residues. J gave up 2 bases and V 4 bases, and 4 bases lay outside the gene matches. The germline gives CDR1 SGHRS, CDR2 YFSETQ. CDR3 in DNA: TGCGCCAGCAGCCCAGGGACAGGGACCTACGAGCAGTACTTC. It is translated as CASSPGTGTYEQYF.

The rearrangement joins TRBV7-9 to TRBJ2-7, with D unresolved. The CDR3 spans 12 residues. Between the trimmed V and J ends, which lost 2 bases and 3 bases, there was a span of 5 bases. Germline V gene sequence: CDR1 SEHNR, CDR2 FQNEAQ (reference sequence). The CDR3: CASSLSGYEQYF. The CDR3 DNA reads TGTGCCAGCAGCTTATCCGGCTACGAGCAGTACTTC.

V is TRBV6-5 and J is TRBJ1-1; D gene uncertain. Germline loops: CDR1 MNHEY, CDR2 SVGAGI. Trimming left V 6 bases short and J 0 bases short, with 14 bases between. The CDR3 spans 15 residues. The CDR3 DNA sequence: TGTGCCAGCAGCCCCGTCTTTTACTTGAACACTGAAGCTTTCTTT. Translation: CASSPVFYLNTEAFF.

The chain is built from TRBV27 and TRBJ2-7; TRBD1 matches 8 bases. This CDR3 spans 19 amino acids. V shed 4 bases and J 5 bases; nucleotides not matched to a gene: 22. Germline-derived CDR1 and CDR2 are MNHEY and SMNVEV (reference sequence). CDR3 sequence (DNA): TGTGCCAGCAGTTCTCTCTCGGGACAGGTGCCCATCATGGGCCACGAGCAGTACTTC. It is translated as CASSSLSGQVPIMGHEQYF.